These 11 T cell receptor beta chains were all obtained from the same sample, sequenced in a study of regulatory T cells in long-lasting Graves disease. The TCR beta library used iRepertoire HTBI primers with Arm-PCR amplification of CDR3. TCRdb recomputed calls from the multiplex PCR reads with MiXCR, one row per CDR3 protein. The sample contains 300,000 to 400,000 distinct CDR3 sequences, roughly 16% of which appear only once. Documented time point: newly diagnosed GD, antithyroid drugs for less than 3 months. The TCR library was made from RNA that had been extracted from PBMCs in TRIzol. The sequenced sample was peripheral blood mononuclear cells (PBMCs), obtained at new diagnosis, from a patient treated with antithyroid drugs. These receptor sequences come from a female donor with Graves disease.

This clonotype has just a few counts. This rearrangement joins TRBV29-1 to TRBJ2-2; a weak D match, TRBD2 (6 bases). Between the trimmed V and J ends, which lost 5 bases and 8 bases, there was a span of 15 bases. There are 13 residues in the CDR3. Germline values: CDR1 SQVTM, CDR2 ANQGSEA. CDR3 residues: CSVRDRGTGELFF. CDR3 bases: TGCAGCGTTCGAGACAGAGGGACTGGGGAGCTGTTTTTT.

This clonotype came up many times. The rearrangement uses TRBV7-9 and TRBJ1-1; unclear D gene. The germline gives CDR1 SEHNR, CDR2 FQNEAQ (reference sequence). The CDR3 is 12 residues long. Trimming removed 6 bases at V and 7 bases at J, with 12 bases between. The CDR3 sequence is CASSSLEDEAFF. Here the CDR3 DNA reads TGTGCCAGCAGTTCATTAGAAGATGAAGCTTTCTTT. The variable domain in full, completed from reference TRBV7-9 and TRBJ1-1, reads DTGVSQNPRHKITKRGQNVTFRCDPISEHNRLYWYRQTLGQGPEFLTYFQNEAQLEKSRLLSDRFSAERPKGSFSTLEIQRTEQGDSAMYLCASSSLEDEAFFGQGTRLTVV.

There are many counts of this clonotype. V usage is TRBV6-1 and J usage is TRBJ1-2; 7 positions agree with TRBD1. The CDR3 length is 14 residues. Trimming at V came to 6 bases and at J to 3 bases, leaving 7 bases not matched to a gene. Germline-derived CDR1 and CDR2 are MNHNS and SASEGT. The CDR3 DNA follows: TGTGCCAGCAGCGCCCCAGACAGGGACTATGGCTACACCTTC. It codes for CASSAPDRDYGYTF.

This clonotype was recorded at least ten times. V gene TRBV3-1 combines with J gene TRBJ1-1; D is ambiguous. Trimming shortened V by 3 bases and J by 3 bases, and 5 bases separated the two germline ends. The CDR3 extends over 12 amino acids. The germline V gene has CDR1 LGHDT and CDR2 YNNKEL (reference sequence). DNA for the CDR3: TGTGCCAGCAGCCAGACGTACACTGAAGCTTTCTTT. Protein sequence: CASSQTYTEAFF. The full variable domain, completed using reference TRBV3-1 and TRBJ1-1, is DTAVSQTPKYLVTQMGNDKSIKCEQNLGHDTMYWYKQDSKKFLKIMFSYNNKELIINETVPNRFSPKSPDKAHLNLHINSLELGDSAVYFCASSQTYTEAFFGQGTRLTVV.

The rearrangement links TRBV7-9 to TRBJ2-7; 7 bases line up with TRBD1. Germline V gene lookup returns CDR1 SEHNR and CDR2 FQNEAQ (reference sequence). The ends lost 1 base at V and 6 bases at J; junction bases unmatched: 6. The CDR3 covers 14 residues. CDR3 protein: CASSLDRGPREQYF. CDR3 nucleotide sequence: TGTGCCAGCAGCTTAGACAGGGGTCCGCGCGAGCAGTACTTC.

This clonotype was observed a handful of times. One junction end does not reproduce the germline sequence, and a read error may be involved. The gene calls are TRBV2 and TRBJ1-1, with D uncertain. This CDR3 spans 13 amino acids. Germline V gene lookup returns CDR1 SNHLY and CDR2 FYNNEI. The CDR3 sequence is CASNELENTEAFF. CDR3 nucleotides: TGTGCCAGCAATGAATTAGAGAACACTGAAGCCTTCTTT.

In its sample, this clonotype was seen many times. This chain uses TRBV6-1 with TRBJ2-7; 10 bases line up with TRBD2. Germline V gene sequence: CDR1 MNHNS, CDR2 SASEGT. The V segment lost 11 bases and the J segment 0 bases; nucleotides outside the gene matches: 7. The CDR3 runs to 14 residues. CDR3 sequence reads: CACWTSGSSYEQYF. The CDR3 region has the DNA TGTGCCTGCTGGACTAGCGGTTCCTCCTACGAGCAGTACTTC.

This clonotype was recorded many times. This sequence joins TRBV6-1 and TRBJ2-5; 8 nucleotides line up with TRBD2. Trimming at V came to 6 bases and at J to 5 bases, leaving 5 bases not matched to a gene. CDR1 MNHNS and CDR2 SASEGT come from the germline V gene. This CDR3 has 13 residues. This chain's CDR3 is CASRVAGLETQYF. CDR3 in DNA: TGTGCCAGCAGGGTAGCGGGATTGGAGACCCAGTACTTC.

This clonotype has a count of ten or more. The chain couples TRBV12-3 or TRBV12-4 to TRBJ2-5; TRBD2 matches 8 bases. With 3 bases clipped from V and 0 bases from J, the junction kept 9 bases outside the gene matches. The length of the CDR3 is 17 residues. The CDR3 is CASSLIGGAAYQETQYF. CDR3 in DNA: TGTGCCAGCAGTTTGATCGGGGGGGCTGCGTACCAAGAGACCCAGTACTTC.

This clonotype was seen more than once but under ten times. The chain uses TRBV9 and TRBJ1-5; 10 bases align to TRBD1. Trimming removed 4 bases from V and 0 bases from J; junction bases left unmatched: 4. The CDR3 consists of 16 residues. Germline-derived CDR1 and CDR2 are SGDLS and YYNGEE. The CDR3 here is CASSYGTGDSNQPQHF. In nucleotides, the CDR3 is TGTGCCAGCAGCTATGGGACAGGGGATAGCAATCAGCCCCAGCATTTT.

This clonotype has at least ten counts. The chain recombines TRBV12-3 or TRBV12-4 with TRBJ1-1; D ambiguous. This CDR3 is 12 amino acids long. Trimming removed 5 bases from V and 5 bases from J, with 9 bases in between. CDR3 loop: CASSPRWTEAFF. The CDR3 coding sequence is TGTGCCAGCAGTCCTCGGTGGACTGAAGCTTTCTTT.